This paragraph reports one TCR beta chain. The antigen this receptor binds is unknown. No qualities accompany the bases; no much larger clone lies one base away. V was cut back by 7 bases and J by 2 bases, leaving a gap of 15 bases between them. From the cysteine up to the phenylalanine, the CDR3 has a length of 14 residues. The sequence is cut down to CDR3 DNA, 42 bases in frame from base 1. The CDR1 and CDR2 encoded by the germline V gene (reference sequence) are MNHEY and SMNVEV. This sample is part of a study of blood T cell repertoires in COVID-19 (dated by TCRdb to 2018 to 2020). Some background on the complete study: The collaborator samples originated in the United States, Italy and Spain and spanned the acute and convalescent phases of COVID-19. The material from the prospective study consisted of cDNA or gDNA derived from T cells, B-cell-depleted T cells, or PBMCs. Deeply sampled blood TCRbeta repertoires from subjects exposed to, actively infected with, or recovered from COVID-19 were included in the dataset. The repertoires were released in a freely available public database intended as a resource for research on the immune response to SARS-CoV-2. Samples came from the ongoing ImmuneRACE study (first 160 participants) plus 1,254 subjects from 6 global collaborators. Nearly every sample came with metadata listing a de-identified subject ID, COVID-19 status, age in years and sex. HLA class I and class II types, where available, came from metadata supplied by the sample provider rather than from assay-based typing.

The immunoSEQ Assay, a bias-controlled multiplex PCR, was used to amplify TCRbeta CDR3 regions from genomic DNA. For the original study's pipeline: The number of nucleated cells in each sample was estimated from the amplification of reference gene primers within the assay. To quantify the absolute abundance of each unique TCRbeta CDR3 rearrangement, sequence reads were collapsed and filtered. Productive Simpson clonality was computed per sample as the square root of Simpson's diversity index over productive rearrangements. Drawn from immuneACCESS, this table holds only the in-frame rearrangements with V and J called that TCRdb kept. Clones are partly lost; checked studies trace under half to an unresolved V gene and leave the rest unexplained. D and trimming come from the DNA, and the V and J calls and clone size come from that table. A total of over 150,000 clones appear in this sample, 88% of them only once. Jointly, the top ten make up more than 2% of the sample.

Samples from volunteer blood donors who had recovered from COVID-19 were contributed by a second Seattle source. The collaborating institutions used their own protocols to collect whole blood in K2EDTA tubes. Collaborator samples were shipped for TCRbeta analysis as frozen whole blood, isolated PBMCs, or DNA extracted from either sample type. What the authors observed across the whole study: The amount of clinical and demographic metadata varied by source and participant and was provided uncurated.

The rearrangement combines TRBV27 with TRBJ2-7; the D region possibly corresponds to TRBD2 (6 bases align). This receptor was obtained from a man over 45 who had recovered from COVID-19. The sample taken for sequencing was peripheral blood. The sequenced DNA is TGTGCCAGCATGCACGGCGGGAACACCTACGAGCAGTACTTC. Its translation reads: CASMHGGNTYEQYF.